This T cell receptor (beta chain) was recovered during a study of neurological immune-mediated disorders. Notes on the study in general: The greatest TCR clonal expansion appeared in HTLV-1-associated myelopathy and the smallest, falling below healthy controls, in multiple sclerosis. Across subjects, expanded clones had no CDR3 amino acid sequences in common, pointing to private repertoires in all groups.

Per germline, CDR1 GTSNPN and CDR2 SVGIG (reference sequence). The junction had 4 bases not matched to a gene; V was cut back by 7 bases and J by 7 bases. This CDR3 is built from 13 residues. cDNA synthesis was performed by 5'RACE with 10-nucleotide random UMIs. TCRdb fed the 5' RACE reads into MiXCR, producing one record per CDR3 protein. The data contain over 15,000 distinct CDR3 sequences, about a quarter of them singletons. This clonotype has only a few counts. The antigen remains unidentified. The sample consisted of PBMCs. This receptor was identified in a man aged 45 to 65 with HTLV-1-associated myelopathy (HAM/TSP). V and J are TRBV30 and TRBJ1-6; 10 bases map to TRBD1. CDR3 residues: CAFAGQGNSPLHF. The CDR3 nucleotides are TGTGCCTTTGCGGGACAGGGGAATTCACCCCTCCACTTT. The whole variable domain, remainder taken from reference TRBV30 and TRBJ1-6, is SQTIHQWPATLVQPVGSPLSLECTVEGTSNPNLYWYRQAAGRGLQLLFYSVGIGQISSEVPQNLSASRPQDRQFILSSKKLLLSDSGFYLCAFAGQGNSPLHFGNGTRLTVT.